This T cell receptor (beta chain) derives from a study of T cell responses to AZD1222 COVID-19 vaccine. Findings and caveats of the study: The peak T cell response came first, and repertoires were sampled only after it. Nearly half of unique spike-specific TCRs reportedly avoided B.1.351 and B.1.1.7 mutated regions. The study identified only a handful of AZD1222 recipients as seropositive at baseline. Most donors were white British, females outnumbered males, and clonal diversity was possibly underestimated.

CDR1 is MNHEY, CDR2 SMNVEV, per germline (reference sequence). The CDR3 spans 14 residues. Here immunoSEQ multiplex PCR was the method, and the copy in TCRdb shows in-frame clones only, minus some. The sample lists 140,000 or so clones, 88% occurring once. This clone was counted once. The target antigen is unknown. At one boundary the junction diverges from the germline segment, which might be a read error. The same CDR3 can be traced to other DNA sequences in this sample. The specimen was peripheral blood, collected 28 days after the second dose of the MenACWY control vaccine. V is TRBV27 and J is TRBJ1-2, with D hard to call. The source of this sequence is an adult who received the MenACWY meningococcal vaccine as a control. The DNA of the CDR3 is TGCGCCACGGGTCGGTCCAACCCTAACTATGGCTACACCTTC. This gives the protein CATGRSNPNYGYTF.